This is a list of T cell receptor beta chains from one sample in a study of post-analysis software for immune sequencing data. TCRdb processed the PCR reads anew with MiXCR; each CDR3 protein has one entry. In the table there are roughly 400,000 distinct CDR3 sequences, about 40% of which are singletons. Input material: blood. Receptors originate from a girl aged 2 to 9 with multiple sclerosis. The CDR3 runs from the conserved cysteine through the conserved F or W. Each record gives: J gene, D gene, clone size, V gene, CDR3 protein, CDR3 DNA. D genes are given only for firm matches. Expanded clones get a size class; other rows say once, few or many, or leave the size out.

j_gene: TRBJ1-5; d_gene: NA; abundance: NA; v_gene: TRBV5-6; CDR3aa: CASTSYGAIENQPQHF; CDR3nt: TGTGCCAGCACCAGCTATGGAGCGATAGAGAATCAGCCCCAGCATTTT
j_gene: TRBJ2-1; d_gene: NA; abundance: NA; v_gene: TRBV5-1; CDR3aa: CASSPADWSRGEQFF; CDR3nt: TGCGCCAGCAGCCCCGCGGATTGGTCTAGGGGTGAGCAGTTCTTC
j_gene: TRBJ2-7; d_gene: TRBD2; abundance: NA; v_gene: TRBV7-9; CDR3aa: CASSPREGKINYEQYF; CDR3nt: TGTGCCAGCAGCCCCCGGGAGGGGAAGATTAACTACGAGCAGTACTTC
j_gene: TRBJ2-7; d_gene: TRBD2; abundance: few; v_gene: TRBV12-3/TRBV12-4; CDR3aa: CASSPRLAGTYEQYF; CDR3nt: TGTGCCAGCAGCCCCCGGCTAGCGGGCACCTACGAGCAGTACTTC
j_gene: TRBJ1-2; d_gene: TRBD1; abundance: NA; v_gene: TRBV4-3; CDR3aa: CASSTRTGANYGYTF; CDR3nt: TGCGCCAGCAGCACACGGACAGGGGCTAACTATGGCTACACCTTC
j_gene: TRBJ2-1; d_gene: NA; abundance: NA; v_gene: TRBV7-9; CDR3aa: CASSLVRTQIYNEQFF; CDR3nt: TGTGCCAGCAGCTTAGTTCGGACCCAAATCTACAATGAGCAGTTCTTC
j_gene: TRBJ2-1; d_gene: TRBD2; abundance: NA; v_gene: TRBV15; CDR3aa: CATSREAGGPYEQFF; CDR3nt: TGTGCCACCAGCAGAGAGGCGGGGGGGCCCTATGAGCAGTTCTTC
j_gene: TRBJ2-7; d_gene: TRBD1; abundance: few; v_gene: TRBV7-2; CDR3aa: CASSFGQGVGYEQYF; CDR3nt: TGTGCCAGCAGCTTCGGACAGGGAGTAGGCTACGAGCAGTACTTC
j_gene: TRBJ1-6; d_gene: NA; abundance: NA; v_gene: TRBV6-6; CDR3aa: CASRQRAGDNSPLHF; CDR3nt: TGTGCCAGCAGACAACGGGCAGGGGATAATTCACCCCTCCACTTT
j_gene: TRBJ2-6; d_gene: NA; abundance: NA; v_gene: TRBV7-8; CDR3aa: CASSGLSGANVLTF; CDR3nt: TGTGCCAGCAGTGGGCTCTCTGGGGCCAACGTCCTGACTTTC
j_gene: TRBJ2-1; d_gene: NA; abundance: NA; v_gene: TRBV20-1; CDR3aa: CSGDGQCNGQFF; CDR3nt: TGCAGTGGAGACGGACAGTGCAATGGGCAGTTCTTC
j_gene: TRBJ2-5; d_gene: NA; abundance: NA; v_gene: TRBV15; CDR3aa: CATSRQETQYF; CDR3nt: TGTGCCACCAGCAGACAAGAGACCCAGTACTTC